Sequencing of this TCR beta chain was carried out in a study of T cell changes during pregnancy in multiple sclerosis. Measured with immunoSEQ multiplex PCR; TCRdb has only the in-frame clones, and not every one. This sample yields 35,000 or so clones, of which around 92% are seen a single time; around 0.47% belongs to the top ten. CDR1 is SEHNR, CDR2 FQNEAQ, per germline (reference sequence). The ends were cut back, 1 base at V and 2 bases at J, with 10 bases in the middle. The length of the CDR3 is 15 residues. This rearrangement joins TRBV7-9 to TRBJ2-3, with a tentative D call TRBD2 (6 bases). The source is a female donor with multiple sclerosis, enrolled in a pregnancy study. The source material was CD4+ T cells from peripheral blood mononuclear cells, sampled after pregnancy. CDR3 coding DNA: TGTGCCAGCAGCTTAGATGGGGGGACCACAGATACGCAGTATTTT. Protein: CASSLDGGTTDTQYF.